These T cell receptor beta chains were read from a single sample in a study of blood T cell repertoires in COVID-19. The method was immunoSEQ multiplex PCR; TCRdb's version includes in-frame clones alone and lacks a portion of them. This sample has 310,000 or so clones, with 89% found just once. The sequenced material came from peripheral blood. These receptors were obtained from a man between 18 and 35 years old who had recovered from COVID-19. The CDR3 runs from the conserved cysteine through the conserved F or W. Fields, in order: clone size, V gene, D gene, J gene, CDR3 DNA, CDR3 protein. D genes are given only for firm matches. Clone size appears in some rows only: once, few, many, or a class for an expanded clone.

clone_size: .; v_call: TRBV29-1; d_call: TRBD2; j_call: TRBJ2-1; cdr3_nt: TGCAGCGTTTTGTTAAGCGGGGGGGCCTTAACCTACAATGAGCAGTTCTTC; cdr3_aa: CSVLLSGGALTYNEQFF
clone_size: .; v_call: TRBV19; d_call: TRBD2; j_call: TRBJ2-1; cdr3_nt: TGTGCCAGTAGTATAGATGCTAGCGGGGGGGCTGGTGAGCAGTTCTTC; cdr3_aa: CASSIDASGGAGEQFF
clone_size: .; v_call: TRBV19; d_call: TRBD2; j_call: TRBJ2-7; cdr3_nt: TGTGCCAGTAGTCCTCGGACTAGCGGGGGCTACGAGCAGTACTTC; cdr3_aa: CASSPRTSGGYEQYF
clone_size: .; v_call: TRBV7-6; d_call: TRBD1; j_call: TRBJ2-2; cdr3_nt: TGTGCCAGCAGCTCGACTCAGGGGGACACCGGGGAGCTGTTTTTT; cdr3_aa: CASSSTQGDTGELFF
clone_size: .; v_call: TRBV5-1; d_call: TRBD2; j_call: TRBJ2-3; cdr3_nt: TGCGCCAGCAGCCTCGGGGGGGGCACAGATACGCAGTATTTT; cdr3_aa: CASSLGGGTDTQYF
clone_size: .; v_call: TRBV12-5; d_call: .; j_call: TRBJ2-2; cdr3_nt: TGTGCTAGTTCTTATTACACCGGGGAGCTGTTTTTT; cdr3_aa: CASSYYTGELFF
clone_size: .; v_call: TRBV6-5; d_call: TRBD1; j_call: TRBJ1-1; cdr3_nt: TGTGCCAGCAGACTGGGACAGGGGAACACTGAAGCTTTCTTT; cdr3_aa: CASRLGQGNTEAFF
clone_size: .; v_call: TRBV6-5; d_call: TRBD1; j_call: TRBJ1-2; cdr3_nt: TGTGCCAGCAGTTACTCGGGGACAGCCTATGGCTACACCTTC; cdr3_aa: CASSYSGTAYGYTF
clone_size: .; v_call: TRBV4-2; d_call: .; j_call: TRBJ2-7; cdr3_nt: TGTGCCAGCAGCCAAGACCGGACAGTCCCCGGAGAGCAGTACTTC; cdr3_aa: CASSQDRTVPGEQYF
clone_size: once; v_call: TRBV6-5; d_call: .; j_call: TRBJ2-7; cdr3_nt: TGTGCCAGCAGTTATAAGGACAGAGCCTACGAGCAGTACTTC; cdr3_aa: CASSYKDRAYEQYF